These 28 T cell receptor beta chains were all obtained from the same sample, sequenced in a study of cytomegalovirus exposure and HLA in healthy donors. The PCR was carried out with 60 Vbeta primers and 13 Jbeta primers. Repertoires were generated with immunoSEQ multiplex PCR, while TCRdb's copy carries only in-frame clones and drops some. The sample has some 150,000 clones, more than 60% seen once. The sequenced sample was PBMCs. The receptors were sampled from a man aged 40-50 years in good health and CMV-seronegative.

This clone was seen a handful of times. In DNA, the CDR3 is TGTGCCAGCAGTGCCTGGAGGGACACTGAAGCTTTCTTT. Translation gives CASSAWRDTEAFF. This chain links TRBV6-1 with TRBJ1-1, with no clear D. This CDR3 is 13 amino acids long. Germline values: CDR1 MNHNS, CDR2 SASEGT. Trimming removed 4 bases at V and 3 bases at J, with 9 bases between.

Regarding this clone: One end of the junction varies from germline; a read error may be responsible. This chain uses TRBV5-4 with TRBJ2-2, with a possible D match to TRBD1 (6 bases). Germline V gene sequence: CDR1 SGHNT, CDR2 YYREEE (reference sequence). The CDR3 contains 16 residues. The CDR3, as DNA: TGTGCCAGCGGACGACAGGAGCAATCGAACACCGGGGAGCCGTTTTTT. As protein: CASGRQEQSNTGEPFF.

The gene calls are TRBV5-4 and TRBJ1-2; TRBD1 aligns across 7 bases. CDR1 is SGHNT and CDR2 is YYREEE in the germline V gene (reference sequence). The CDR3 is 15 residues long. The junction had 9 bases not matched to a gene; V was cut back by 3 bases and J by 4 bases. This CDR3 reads CASSSRDRDVYGYTF. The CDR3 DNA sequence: TGTGCCAGCAGCTCCCGGGACAGAGACGTCTATGGCTACACCTTC.

In DNA, the CDR3 is TGTGCCAGCAGTTATGGACAGGGGTTAGGTGGCTACACCTTC. The encoded protein is CASSYGQGLGGYTF. The chain recombines TRBV6-6 with TRBJ1-2; TRBD1 agrees at 9 bases. This CDR3 region has 14 residues. Per germline, CDR1 MNHNY and CDR2 SVGAGI (reference sequence). Germline trimming cut 3 bases from V and 7 bases from J; bases unmatched to any gene: 6.

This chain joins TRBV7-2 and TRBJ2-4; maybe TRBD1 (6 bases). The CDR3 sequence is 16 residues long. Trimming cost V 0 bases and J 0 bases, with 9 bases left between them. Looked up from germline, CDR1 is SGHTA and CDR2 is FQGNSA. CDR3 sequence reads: CASSLATGLAKNIQYF. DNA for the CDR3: TGTGCCAGCAGCTTAGCGACAGGTCTAGCCAAAAACATTCAGTACTTC.

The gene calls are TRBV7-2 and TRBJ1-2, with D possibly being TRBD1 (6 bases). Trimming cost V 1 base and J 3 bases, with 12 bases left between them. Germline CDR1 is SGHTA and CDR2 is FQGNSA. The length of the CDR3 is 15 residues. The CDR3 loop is CASSLVVQGYYGYTF. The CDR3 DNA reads TGTGCCAGCAGCTTAGTAGTTCAGGGGTACTATGGCTACACCTTC.

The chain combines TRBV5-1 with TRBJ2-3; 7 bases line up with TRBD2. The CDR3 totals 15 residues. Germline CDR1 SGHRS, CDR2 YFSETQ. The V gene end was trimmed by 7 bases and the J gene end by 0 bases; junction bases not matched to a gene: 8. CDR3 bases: TGCGCCAGCCAGGACGGGGGGACTAGCACAGATACGCAGTATTTT. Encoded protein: CASQDGGTSTDTQYF.

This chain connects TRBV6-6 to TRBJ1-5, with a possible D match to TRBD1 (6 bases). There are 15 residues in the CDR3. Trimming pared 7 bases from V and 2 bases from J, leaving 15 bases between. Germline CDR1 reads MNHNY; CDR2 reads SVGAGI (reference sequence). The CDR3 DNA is TGTGCCAGCACCAAAACGCACAGGGGCAATCAGCCCCAGCATTTT. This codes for CASTKTHRGNQPQHF.

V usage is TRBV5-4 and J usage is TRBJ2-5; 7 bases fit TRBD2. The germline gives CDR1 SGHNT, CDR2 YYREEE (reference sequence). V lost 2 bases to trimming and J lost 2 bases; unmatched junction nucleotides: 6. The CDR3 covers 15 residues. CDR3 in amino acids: CASSFDGTKQETQYF. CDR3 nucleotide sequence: TGTGCCAGCAGCTTTGACGGGACTAAACAAGAGACCCAGTACTTC.

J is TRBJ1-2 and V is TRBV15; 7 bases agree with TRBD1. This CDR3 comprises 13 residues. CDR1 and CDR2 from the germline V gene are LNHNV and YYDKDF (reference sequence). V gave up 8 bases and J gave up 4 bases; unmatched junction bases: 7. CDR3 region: CATAKGAGYGYTF. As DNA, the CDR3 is TGTGCCACCGCGAAGGGGGCGGGCTATGGCTACACCTTC. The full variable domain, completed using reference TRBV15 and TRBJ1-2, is DAMVIQNPRYQVTQFGKPVTLSCSQTLNHNVMYWYQQKSSQAPKLLFHYYDKDFNNEADTPDNFQSRRPNTSFCFLDIRSPGLGDTAMYLCATAKGAGYGYTFGSGTRLTVV.

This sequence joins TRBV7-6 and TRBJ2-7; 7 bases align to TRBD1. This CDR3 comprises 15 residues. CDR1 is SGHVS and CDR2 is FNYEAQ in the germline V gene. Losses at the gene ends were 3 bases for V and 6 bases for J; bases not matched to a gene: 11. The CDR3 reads CASSLPTGLAGEQYF. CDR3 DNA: TGTGCCAGCAGCTTGCCGACAGGGCTTGCGGGCGAGCAGTACTTC.

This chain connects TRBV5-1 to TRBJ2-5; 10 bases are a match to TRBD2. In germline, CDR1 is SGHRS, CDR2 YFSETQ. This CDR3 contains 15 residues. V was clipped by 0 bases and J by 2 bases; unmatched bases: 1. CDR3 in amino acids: CASSLASGRQETQYF. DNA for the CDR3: TGCGCCAGCAGCTTGGCTAGCGGGAGACAAGAGACCCAGTACTTC.

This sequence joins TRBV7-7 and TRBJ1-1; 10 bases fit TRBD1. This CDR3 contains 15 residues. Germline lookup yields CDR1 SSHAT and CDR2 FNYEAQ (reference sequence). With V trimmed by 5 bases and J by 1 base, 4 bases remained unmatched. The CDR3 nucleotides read TGTGCCAGCAGCCTTTGGACAGGGGGGAACACTGAAGCTTTCTTT. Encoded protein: CASSLWTGGNTEAFF.

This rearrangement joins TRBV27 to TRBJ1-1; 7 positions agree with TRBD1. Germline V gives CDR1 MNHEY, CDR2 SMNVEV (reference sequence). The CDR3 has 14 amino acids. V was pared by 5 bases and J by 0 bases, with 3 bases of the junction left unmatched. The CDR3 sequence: CASSLQGLNTEAFF. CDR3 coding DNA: TGTGCCAGCAGTCTACAGGGGCTGAACACTGAAGCTTTCTTT.

CDR3 loop: CASTFNAGGAGANVLTF. The CDR3 DNA reads TGTGCCAGCACCTTCAACGCGGGGGGCGCTGGGGCCAACGTCCTGACTTTC. The V call is TRBV5-6, the J call TRBJ2-6, with 8 bases identical to TRBD2. Germline trimming cut 6 bases from V and 2 bases from J; bases unmatched to any gene: 10. Germline lookup yields CDR1 SGHDT and CDR2 YYEEEE. The CDR3 runs to 17 residues.

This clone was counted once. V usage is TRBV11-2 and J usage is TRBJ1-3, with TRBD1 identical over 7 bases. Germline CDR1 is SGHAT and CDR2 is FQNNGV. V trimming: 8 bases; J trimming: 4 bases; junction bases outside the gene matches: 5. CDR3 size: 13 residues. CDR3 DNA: TGTGCCAGCGCGACAGGGCAGGGAAACACCATATATTTT. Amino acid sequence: CASATGQGNTIYF.

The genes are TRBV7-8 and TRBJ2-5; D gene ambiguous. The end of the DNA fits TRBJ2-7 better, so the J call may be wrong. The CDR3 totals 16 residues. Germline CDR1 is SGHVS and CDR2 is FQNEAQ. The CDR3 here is CASSFHTQAISYEQYF. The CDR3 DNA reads TGTGCCAGCAGCTTTCATACGCAGGCGATCTCCTACGAGCAGTACTTC.

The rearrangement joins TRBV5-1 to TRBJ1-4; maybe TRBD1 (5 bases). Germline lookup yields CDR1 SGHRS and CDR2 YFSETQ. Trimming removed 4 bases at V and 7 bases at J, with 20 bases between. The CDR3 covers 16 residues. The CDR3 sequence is CASSPQGARSVEKLFF. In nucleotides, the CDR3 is TGCGCCAGCAGCCCCCAAGGGGCACGTTCGGTTGAAAAACTGTTTTTT. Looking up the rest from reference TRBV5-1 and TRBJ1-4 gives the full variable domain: KAGVTQTPRYLIKTRGQQVTLSCSPISGHRSVSWYQQTPGQGLQFLFEYFSETQRNKGNFPGRFSGRQFSNSRSEMNVSTLELGDSALYLCASSPQGARSVEKLFFGSGTQLSVL.

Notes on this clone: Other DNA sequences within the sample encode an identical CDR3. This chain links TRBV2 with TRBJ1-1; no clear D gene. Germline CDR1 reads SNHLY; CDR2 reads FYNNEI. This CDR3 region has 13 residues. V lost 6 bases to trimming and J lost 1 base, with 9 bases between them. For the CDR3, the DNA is TGTGCCAGCAGCCCCAGAGGGAACACTGAAGCTTTCTTT. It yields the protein CASSPRGNTEAFF.

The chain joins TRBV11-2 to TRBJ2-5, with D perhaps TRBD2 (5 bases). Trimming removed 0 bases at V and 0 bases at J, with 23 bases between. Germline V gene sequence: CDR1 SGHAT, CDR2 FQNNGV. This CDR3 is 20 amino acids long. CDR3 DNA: TGTGCCAGCAGCTTAGAAGCCAGTCGGGGTTGGGTTCGAGACCAAGAGACCCAGTACTTC. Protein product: CASSLEASRGWVRDQETQYF. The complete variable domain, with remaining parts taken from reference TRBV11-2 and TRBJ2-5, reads EAGVAQSPRYKIIEKRQSVAFWCNPISGHATLYWYQQILGQGPKLLIQFQNNGVVDDSQLPKDRFSAERLKGVDSTLKIQPAKLEDSAVYLCASSLEASRGWVRDQETQYFGPGTRLLVL.

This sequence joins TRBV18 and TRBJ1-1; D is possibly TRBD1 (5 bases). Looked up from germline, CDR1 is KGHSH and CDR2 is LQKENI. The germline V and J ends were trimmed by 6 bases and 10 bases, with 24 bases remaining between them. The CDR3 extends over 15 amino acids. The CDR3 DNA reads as TGTGCCAGCTCCGGAATTGAACTCCACCCTAGGGGAGCTTTCTTT. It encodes CASSGIELHPRGAFF.

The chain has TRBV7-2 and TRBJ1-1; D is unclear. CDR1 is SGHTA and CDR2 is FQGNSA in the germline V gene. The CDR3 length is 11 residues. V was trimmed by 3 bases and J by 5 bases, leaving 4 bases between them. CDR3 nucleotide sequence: TGTGCCAGCAGCTTTTTAACTGAAGCTTTCTTT. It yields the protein CASSFLTEAFF.

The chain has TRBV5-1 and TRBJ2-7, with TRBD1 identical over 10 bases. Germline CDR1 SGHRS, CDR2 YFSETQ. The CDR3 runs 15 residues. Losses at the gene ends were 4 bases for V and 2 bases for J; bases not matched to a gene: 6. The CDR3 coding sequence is TGCGCCAGCAGCCGTCAAGGACAGGGGGCCTACGAGCAGTACTTC. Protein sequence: CASSRQGQGAYEQYF.

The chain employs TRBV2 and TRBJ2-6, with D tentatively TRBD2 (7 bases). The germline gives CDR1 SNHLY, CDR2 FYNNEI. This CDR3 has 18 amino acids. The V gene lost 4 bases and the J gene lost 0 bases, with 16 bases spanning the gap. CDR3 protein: CASSGRGAGSSGANVLTF. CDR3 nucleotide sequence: TGTGCCAGCAGTGGTCGGGGGGCAGGTAGCTCTGGGGCCAACGTCCTGACTTTC.

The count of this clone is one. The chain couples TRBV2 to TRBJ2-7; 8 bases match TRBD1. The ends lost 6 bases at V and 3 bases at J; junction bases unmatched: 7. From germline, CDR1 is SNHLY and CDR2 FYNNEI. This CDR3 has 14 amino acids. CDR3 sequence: CASSDLRGRYEQYF. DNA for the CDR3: TGTGCCAGCAGCGACCTCAGGGGGCGCTACGAGCAGTACTTC.

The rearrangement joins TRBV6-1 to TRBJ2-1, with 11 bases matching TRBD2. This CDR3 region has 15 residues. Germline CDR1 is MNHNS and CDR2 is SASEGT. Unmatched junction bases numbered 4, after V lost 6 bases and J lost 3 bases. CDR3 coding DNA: TGTGCCAGCAGAGGGGGACTAGCGGACTACAATGAGCAGTTCTTC. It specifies CASRGGLADYNEQFF.

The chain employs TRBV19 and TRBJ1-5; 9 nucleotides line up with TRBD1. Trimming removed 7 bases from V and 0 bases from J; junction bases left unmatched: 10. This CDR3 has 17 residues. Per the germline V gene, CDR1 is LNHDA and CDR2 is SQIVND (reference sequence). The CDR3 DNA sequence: TGTGCCAGTAAGTGGACAGGGGAGGGTTATAGCAATCAGCCCCAGCATTTT. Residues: CASKWTGEGYSNQPQHF.

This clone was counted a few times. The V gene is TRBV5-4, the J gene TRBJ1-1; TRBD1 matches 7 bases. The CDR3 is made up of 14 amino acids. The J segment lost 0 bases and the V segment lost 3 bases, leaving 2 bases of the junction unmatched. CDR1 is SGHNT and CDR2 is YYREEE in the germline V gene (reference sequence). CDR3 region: CASSWDSMNTEAFF. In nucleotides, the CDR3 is TGTGCCAGCAGCTGGGACAGCATGAACACTGAAGCTTTCTTT. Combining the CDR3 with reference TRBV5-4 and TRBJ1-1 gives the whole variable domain ETGVTQSPTHLIKTRGQQVTLRCSSQSGHNTVSWYQQALGQGPQFIFQYYREEENGRGNFPPRFSGLQFPNYSSELNVNALELDDSALYLCASSWDSMNTEAFFGQGTRLTVV.